Following are 10 T cell receptor beta chains from one sample sequenced in a study of cytomegalovirus exposure and HLA in healthy donors (TCRdb year 2017). The library was obtained by the immunoSEQ multiplex PCR assay. For the multiplex PCR, a mixture combining 60 forward primers for TCR Vbeta segments and 13 reverse primers for TCR Jbeta segments was used. TCRdb took over this immuneACCESS table, retaining in-frame rearrangements with V and J assigned. Such tables are incomplete; in checked studies, under half of the missing clones stem from an unresolved V gene, and the remainder is unexplained. For this sample the table gives some 110,000 clones, of which roughly 80% were detected only once. About a fifth of the sample rests with the top ten. Sequencing was performed on PBMCs. Receptors were obtained from a man aged 25-45 years in good health and CMV-seropositive.

The V gene is TRBV5-6, the J gene TRBJ2-7; a weak D match, TRBD1 (5 bases). Germline CDR1 SGHDT, CDR2 YYEEEE. Deletions cut 2 bases from V and 2 bases from J, with 11 bases between. The CDR3 has 14 residues. The CDR3 region is CASSFSDITYEQYF. The DNA for the CDR3 is TGTGCCAGCAGCTTCTCGGACATTACCTACGAGCAGTACTTC.

The chain couples TRBV10-2 to TRBJ1-5, with D possibly matching TRBD1 (6 bases). Trimming left V 2 bases short and J 5 bases short, with 13 bases between. The CDR3 contains 15 residues. CDR1 and CDR2 (germline): WSHSY, SAAADI. The CDR3 DNA sequence: TGCGCCAGCAGTGAGGGGGGGGCCCGGCATCAGCCCCAGCATTTT. Translation: CASSEGGARHQPQHF.

The V call is TRBV11-2, the J call TRBJ2-7, with 8 bases aligning to TRBD2. The CDR3 sequence is 14 residues long. J gave up 4 bases and V 3 bases, and 5 bases lay outside the gene matches. Germline lookup yields CDR1 SGHAT and CDR2 FQNNGV. CDR3 DNA: TGTGCCAGCAGCTTTAGCGGGGTGCGGTACGAGCAGTACTTC. This gives the protein CASSFSGVRYEQYF.

In this sample, this clone turned up once. The chain combines TRBV19 with TRBJ1-1; D perhaps matches TRBD1 (6 bases). CDR3 length: 13 residues. Germline V gives CDR1 LNHDA, CDR2 SQIVND (reference sequence). V was pared by 5 bases and J by 4 bases, with 11 bases between. CDR3 nucleotide sequence: TGTGCCAGTAGTCAACAGGGTGGCACTGAAGCTTTCTTT. Its protein is CASSQQGGTEAFF.

On this clone itself: Other DNA sequences of this sample code for an identical CDR3. V and J are TRBV5-1 and TRBJ2-3; 7 bases match TRBD2. This CDR3 spans 14 amino acids. Germline V gene sequence: CDR1 SGHRS, CDR2 YFSETQ. V trimming: 0 bases; J trimming: 3 bases; junction bases outside the gene matches: 1. The DNA of the CDR3 is TGCGCCAGCAGCTTGGGACTAGCAACAGATACGCAGTATTTT. This sequence encodes CASSLGLATDTQYF.

The genes are TRBV5-1 and TRBJ2-1; the match to TRBD2 covers 8 bases. The junction had 15 bases not matched to a gene; V was cut back by 4 bases and J by 9 bases. The germline V gene has CDR1 SGHRS and CDR2 YFSETQ. The CDR3 sequence is 16 residues long. The CDR3 loop is CASSQMTGGLAAEQFF. Here the CDR3 DNA reads TGCGCCAGCAGCCAGATGACAGGAGGACTAGCTGCTGAGCAGTTCTTC.

This clone was counted a single time. The chain links TRBV6-4 to TRBJ1-1; the match to TRBD1 covers 11 bases. The CDR3 is made up of 12 amino acids. The V segment lost 9 bases and the J segment 5 bases; nucleotides outside the gene matches: 2. Germline lookup yields CDR1 MRHNA and CDR2 SNTAGT. Written as DNA, the CDR3 is TGTGCCAGGGGACAGGGGGGAACTGAAGCTTTCTTT. This sequence encodes CARGQGGTEAFF.

This clone was counted only a few times. The V and J genes are TRBV5-6 and TRBJ1-1; 7 nucleotides align to TRBD1. The CDR3 spans 17 residues. With 0 bases clipped from V and 0 bases from J, the junction kept 8 bases outside the gene matches. In germline, CDR1 is SGHDT, CDR2 YYEEEE. For the CDR3, the DNA is TGTGCCAGCAGCTTGGCAACAGGGGCCGGCATGAACACTGAAGCTTTCTTT. This encodes CASSLATGAGMNTEAFF.

This chain links TRBV5-4 with TRBJ1-5; D is undetermined. Germline CDR1 and CDR2: SGHNT and YYREEE (reference sequence). V dropped 6 bases and J dropped 6 bases, with 10 bases sitting between them. The CDR3 is 12 residues long. The CDR3 sequence is CASTIRGQPQHF. In DNA, the CDR3 is TGTGCCAGCACCATACGGGGTCAGCCCCAGCATTTT.

This clone has just one count. J is TRBJ2-1 and V is TRBV5-4; 9 positions agree with TRBD1. The CDR3 is 15 residues long. Trimming cost V 4 bases and J 0 bases; bases outside gene matches: 2. Per germline, CDR1 SGHNT and CDR2 YYREEE (reference sequence). The DNA of the CDR3 is TGTGCCAGCAGCGCGGACAGGGGCTCCTACAATGAGCAGTTCTTC. It encodes CASSADRGSYNEQFF.